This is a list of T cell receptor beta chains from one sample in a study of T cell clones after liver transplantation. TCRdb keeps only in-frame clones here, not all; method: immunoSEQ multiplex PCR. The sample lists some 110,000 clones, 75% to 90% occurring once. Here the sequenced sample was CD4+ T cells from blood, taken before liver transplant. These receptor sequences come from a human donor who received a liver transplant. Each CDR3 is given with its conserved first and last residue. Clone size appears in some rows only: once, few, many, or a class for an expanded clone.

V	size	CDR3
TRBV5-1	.	CASSSGTGGRGTEAFF
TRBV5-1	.	CASSLSPTGRGSGNTIYF
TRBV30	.	CAWRAGGLSNQPQHF
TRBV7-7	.	CASSWRTSYNEQFF
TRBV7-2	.	CASSLVAGTGSYNEQFF
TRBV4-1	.	CASSQWLRIARIKNTEAFF
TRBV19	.	CASSIGDLADYNEQFF
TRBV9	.	CASSRLDSGNTIYF
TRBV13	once	CASSFGLAGGEQYF
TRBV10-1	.	CASSERGSSTDTQYF
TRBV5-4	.	CASSSEGIRAGELFF
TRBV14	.	CASSQDFGQETQYF
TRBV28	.	CASKLTNTEAFF
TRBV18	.	CASSPGVTVINSPLHF
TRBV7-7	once	CASSSGTGLGTQYF
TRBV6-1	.	CASRPGGRGDGYTF
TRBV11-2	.	CASSSQGSAAKNIQYF
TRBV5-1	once	CASASGGGLSSGNTIYF
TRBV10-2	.	CASSEGGDNQPQHF
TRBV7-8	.	CASSLDTLAVTATDTQYF
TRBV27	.	CASSFTGSSYNEQFF
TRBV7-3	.	CASSLGTGITEAFF
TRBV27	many	CASSSLGAGGNEQFF
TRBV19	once	CASSIWGQGAFAGANVLTF
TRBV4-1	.	CASSQGTGTRNNEQFF
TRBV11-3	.	CASSLSSSGPRALTDTQYF
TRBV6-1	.	CASSEPATNEKLFF
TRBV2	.	CASRGTTSNYGYTF
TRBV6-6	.	CASSRQANNSPLHF
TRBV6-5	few	CASSYFGHTEAFF
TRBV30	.	CAWRHYWGNTEAFF
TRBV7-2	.	CASSLASENYGYTF
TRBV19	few	CASSPRKDTEAFF
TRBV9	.	CASSPTPQAYNEQFF
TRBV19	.	CASSSPGLAADTQYF
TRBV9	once	CASSPPQGEVAGELFF
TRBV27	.	CASSLTRLNTEAFF
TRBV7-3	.	CASSLTPSMNTEAFF
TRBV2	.	CASSERKGTGGSEQYF
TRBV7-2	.	CASHPWGGSNTGELFF
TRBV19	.	CASSYGRSLAASSYEQYF
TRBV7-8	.	CASSLVGSSGANVLTF
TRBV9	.	CASSARWDFQETQYF
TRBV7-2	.	CASSLGQGVNTEAFF
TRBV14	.	CASSQELAFNEQYF
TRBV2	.	CASKGSRTEPQHF
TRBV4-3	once	CASSQDSGGLEAFF
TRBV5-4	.	CASSSGTPSRYEQYF
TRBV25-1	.	CAILRDTQETQYF